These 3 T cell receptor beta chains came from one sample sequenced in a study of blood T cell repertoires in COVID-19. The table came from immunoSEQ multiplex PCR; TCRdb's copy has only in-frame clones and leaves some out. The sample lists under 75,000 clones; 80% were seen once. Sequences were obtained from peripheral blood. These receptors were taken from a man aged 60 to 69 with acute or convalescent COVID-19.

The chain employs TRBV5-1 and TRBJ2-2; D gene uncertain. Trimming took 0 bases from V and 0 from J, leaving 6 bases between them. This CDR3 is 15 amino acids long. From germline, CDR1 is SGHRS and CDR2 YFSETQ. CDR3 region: CASSLVVANTGELFF. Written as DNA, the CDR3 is TGCGCCAGCAGCTTGGTAGTTGCGAACACCGGGGAGCTGTTTTTT. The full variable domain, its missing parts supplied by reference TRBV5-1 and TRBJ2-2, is KAGVTQTPRYLIKTRGQQVTLSCSPISGHRSVSWYQQTPGQGLQFLFEYFSETQRNKGNFPGRFSGRQFSNSRSEMNVSTLELGDSALYLCASSLVVANTGELFFGEGSRLTVL.

CDR3 nucleotide sequence: TGTGCCACCAGCACGGGGTTGGCCCAGTACTTC. Protein sequence: CATSTGLAQYF. The chain uses TRBV15 and TRBJ2-5; maybe TRBD2 (5 bases). The CDR3 sequence is 11 residues long. The V gene's germline CDR1 is LNHNV and CDR2 YYDKDF (reference sequence). The V gene lost 4 bases and the J gene lost 9 bases, with 9 bases spanning the gap.

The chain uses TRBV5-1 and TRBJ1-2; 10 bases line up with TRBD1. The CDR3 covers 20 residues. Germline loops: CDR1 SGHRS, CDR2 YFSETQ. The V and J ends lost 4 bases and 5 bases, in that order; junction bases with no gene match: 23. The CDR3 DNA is TGCGCCAGCAGCGGGATCTATCAAACGGGACAGGGGCCGCGGAGGTATGGCTACACCTTC. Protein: CASSGIYQTGQGPRRYGYTF.